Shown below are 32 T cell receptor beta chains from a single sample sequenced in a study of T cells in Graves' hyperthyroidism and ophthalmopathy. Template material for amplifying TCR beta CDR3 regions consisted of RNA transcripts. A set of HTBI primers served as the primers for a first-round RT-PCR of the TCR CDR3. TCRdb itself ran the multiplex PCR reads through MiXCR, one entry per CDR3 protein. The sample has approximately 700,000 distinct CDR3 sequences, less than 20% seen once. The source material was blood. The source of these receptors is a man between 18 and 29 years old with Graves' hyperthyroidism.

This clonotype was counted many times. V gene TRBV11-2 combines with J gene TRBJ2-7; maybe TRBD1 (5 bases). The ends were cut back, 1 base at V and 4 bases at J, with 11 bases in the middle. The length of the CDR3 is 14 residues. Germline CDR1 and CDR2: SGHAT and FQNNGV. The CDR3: CASSLVQGTYEQYF. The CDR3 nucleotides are TGTGCCAGCAGCTTAGTCCAGGGTACTTACGAGCAGTACTTC.

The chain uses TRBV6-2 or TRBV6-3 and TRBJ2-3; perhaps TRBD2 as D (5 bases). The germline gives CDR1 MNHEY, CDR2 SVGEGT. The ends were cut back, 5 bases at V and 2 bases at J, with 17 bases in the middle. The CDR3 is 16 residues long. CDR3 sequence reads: CASSIPRREITDTQYF. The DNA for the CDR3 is TGTGCCAGCAGTATACCCCGACGGGAAATCACAGATACGCAGTATTTT.

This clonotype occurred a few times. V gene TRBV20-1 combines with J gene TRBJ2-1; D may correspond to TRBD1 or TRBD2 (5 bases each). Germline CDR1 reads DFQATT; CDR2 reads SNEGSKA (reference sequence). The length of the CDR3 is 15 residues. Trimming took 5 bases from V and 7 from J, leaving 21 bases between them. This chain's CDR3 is CSAPKKGNWGNEQFF. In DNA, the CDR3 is TGCAGTGCTCCAAAAAAGGGTAACTGGGGGAATGAGCAGTTCTTC.

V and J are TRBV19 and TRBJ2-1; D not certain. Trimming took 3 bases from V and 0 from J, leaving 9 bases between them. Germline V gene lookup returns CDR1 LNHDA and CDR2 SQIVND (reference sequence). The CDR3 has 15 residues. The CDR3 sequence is CASSMWGSSYNEQFF. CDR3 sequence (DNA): TGTGCCAGTAGTATGTGGGGTAGCTCCTACAATGAGCAGTTCTTC. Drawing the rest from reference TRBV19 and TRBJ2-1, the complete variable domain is DGGITQSPKYLFRKEGQNVTLSCEQNLNHDAMYWYRQDPGQGLRLIYYSQIVNDFQKGDIAEGYSVSREKKESFPLTVTSAQKNPTAFYLCASSMWGSSYNEQFFGPGTRLTVL.

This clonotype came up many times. The CDR3 protein is CSVGGSNSGNTIYF. The CDR3 bases are TGCAGCGTTGGGGGGAGTAACTCTGGAAACACCATATATTTT. The genes are TRBV29-1 and TRBJ1-3, with D maybe TRBD1 (5 bases). Trimming left V 4 bases short and J 0 bases short, with 10 bases between. Germline assignment: CDR1 SQVTM and CDR2 ANQGSEA. CDR3 length equals 14 residues.

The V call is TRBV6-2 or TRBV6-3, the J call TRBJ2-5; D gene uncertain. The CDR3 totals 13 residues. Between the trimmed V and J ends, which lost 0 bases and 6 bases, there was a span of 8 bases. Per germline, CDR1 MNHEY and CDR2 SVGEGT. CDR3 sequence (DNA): TGTGCCAGCAGTTACTCGACGACGCAGACCCAGTACTTC. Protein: CASSYSTTQTQYF.

The CDR3 loop reads CASSPSSYREEQYF. CDR3 DNA: TGTGCCAGCAGCCCATCCTCTTACAGGGAAGAGCAGTACTTC. The chain couples TRBV11-3 to TRBJ2-7; weak D call: TRBD1 (6 bases). In germline, CDR1 is SGHNT, CDR2 YENEEA. The ends were cut back, 5 bases at V and 7 bases at J, with 18 bases in the middle. This CDR3 is built from 14 residues.

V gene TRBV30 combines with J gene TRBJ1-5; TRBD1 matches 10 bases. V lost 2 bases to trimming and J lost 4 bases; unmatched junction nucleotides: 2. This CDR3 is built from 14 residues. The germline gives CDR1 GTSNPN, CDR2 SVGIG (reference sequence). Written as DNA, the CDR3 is TGTGCCTGGAGTCTGGGACAGGGGAATCAGCCCCAGCATTTT. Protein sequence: CAWSLGQGNQPQHF.

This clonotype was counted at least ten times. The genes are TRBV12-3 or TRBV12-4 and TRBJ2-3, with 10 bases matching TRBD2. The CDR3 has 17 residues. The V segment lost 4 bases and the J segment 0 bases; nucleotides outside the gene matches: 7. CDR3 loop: CASSWTSGFTSTDTQYF. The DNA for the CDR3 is TGTGCCAGCAGTTGGACTAGCGGCTTCACTAGCACAGATACGCAGTATTTT.

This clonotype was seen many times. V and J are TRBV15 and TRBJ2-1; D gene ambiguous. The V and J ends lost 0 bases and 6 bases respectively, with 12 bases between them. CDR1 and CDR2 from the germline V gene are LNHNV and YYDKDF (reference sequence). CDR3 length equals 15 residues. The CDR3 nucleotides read TGTGCCACCAGCAGAGAAGGACCAACTTCCAATGAGCAGTTCTTC. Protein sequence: CATSREGPTSNEQFF.

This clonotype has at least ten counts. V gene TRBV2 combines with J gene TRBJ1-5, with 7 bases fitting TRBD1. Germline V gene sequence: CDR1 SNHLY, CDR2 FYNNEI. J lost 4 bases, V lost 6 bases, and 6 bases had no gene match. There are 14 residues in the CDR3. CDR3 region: CASRDTGENQPQHF. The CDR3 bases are TGTGCCAGCAGGGATACAGGGGAGAATCAGCCCCAGCATTTT.

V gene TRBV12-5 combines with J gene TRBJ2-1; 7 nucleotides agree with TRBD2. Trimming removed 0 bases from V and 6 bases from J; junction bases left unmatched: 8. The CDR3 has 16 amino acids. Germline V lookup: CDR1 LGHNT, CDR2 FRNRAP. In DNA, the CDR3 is TGTGCTAGTGGTTTGGTAAACGCGGGAGTCGGCAATGAGCAGTTCTTC. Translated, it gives CASGLVNAGVGNEQFF. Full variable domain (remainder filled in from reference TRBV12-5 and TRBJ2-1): DARVTQTPRHKVTEMGQEVTMRCQPILGHNTVFWYRQTMMQGLELLAYFRNRAPLDDSGMPKDRFSAEMPDATLATLKIQPSEPRDSAVYFCASGLVNAGVGNEQFFGPGTRLTVL.

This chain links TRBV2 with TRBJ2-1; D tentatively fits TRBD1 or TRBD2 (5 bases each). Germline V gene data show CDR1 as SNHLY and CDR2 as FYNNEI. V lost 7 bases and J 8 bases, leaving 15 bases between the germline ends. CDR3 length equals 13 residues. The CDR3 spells CASTWGREYEQFF. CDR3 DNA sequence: TGTGCCAGCACCTGGGGACGGGAATATGAGCAGTTCTTC.

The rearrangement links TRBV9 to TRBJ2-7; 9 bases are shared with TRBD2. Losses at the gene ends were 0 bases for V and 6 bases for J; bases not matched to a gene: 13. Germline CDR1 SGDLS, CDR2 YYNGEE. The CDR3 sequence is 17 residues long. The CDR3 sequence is CASSVAEGLAGRGEQYF. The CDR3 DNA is TGTGCCAGCAGCGTAGCGGAGGGACTAGCTGGCAGGGGCGAGCAGTACTTC.

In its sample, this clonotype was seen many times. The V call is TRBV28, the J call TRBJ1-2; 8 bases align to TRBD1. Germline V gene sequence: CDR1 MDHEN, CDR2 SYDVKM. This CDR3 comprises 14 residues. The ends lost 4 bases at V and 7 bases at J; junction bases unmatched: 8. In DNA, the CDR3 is TGTGCCAGCAGTTCTCTCAGGGGGCGCGGTGGCTACACCTTC. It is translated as CASSSLRGRGGYTF.

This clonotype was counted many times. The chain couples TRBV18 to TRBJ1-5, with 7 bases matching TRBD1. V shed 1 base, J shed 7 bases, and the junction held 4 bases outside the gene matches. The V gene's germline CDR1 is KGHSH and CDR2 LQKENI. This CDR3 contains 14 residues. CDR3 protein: CASSPRTGVQPQHF. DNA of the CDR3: TGTGCCAGCTCACCACGTACAGGGGTGCAGCCCCAGCATTTT.

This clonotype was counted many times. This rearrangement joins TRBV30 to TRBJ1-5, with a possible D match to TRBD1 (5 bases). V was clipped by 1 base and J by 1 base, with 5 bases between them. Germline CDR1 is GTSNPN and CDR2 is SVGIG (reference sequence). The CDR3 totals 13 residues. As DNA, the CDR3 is TGTGCCTGGAGTGGGGGGAGCAATCAGCCCCAGCATTTT. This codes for CAWSGGSNQPQHF. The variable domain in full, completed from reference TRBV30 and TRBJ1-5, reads SQTIHQWPATLVQPVGSPLSLECTVEGTSNPNLYWYRQAAGRGLQLLFYSVGIGQISSEVPQNLSASRPQDRQFILSSKKLLLSDSGFYLCAWSGGSNQPQHFGDGTRLSIL.

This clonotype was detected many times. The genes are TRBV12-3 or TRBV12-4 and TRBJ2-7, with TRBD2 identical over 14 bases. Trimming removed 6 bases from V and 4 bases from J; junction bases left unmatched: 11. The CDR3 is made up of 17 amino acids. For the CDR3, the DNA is TGTGCCAGCAGCCGAGCTAGACTAGCGGGAGGGTGGTACGAGCAGTACTTC. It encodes CASSRARLAGGWYEQYF.

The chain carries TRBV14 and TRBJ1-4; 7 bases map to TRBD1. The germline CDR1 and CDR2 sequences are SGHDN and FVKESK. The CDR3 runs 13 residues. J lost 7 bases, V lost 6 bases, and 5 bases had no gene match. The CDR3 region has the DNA TGTGCCAGCAGTAGGAGGGGGCCTGAAAAACTGTTTTTT. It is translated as CASSRRGPEKLFF.

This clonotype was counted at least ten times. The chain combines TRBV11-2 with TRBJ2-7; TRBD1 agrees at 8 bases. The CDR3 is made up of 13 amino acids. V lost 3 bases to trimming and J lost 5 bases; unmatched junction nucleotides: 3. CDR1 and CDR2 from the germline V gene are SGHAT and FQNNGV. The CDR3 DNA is TGTGCCAGCAGCTTTCAGGGGGCCCACGAGCAGTACTTC. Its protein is CASSFQGAHEQYF. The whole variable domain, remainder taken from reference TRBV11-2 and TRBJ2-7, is EAGVAQSPRYKIIEKRQSVAFWCNPISGHATLYWYQQILGQGPKLLIQFQNNGVVDDSQLPKDRFSAERLKGVDSTLKIQPAKLEDSAVYLCASSFQGAHEQYFGPGTRLTVT.

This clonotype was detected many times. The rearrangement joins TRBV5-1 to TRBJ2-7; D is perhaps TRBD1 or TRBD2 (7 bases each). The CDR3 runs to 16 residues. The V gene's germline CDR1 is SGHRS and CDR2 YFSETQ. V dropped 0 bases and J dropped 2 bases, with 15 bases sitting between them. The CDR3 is CASSLDPSGTAYEQYF. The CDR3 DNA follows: TGCGCCAGCAGCTTGGACCCGAGCGGGACAGCCTACGAGCAGTACTTC.

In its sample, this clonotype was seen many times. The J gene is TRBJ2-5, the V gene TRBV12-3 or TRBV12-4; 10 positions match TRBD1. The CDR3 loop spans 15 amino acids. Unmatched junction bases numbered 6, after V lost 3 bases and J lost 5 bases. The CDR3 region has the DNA TGTGCCAGCAGTTTTTGGACAGGGGGTATGGAGACCCAGTACTTC. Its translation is CASSFWTGGMETQYF.

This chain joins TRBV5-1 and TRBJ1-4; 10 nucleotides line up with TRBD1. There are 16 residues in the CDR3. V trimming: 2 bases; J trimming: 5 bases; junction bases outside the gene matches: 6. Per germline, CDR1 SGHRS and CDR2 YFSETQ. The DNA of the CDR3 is TGCGCCAGCAGCTTCCTCGGACAGGGGGGAAATGAAAAACTGTTTTTT. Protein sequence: CASSFLGQGGNEKLFF. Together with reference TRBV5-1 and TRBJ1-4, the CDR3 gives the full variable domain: KAGVTQTPRYLIKTRGQQVTLSCSPISGHRSVSWYQQTPGQGLQFLFEYFSETQRNKGNFPGRFSGRQFSNSRSEMNVSTLELGDSALYLCASSFLGQGGNEKLFFGSGTQLSVL.

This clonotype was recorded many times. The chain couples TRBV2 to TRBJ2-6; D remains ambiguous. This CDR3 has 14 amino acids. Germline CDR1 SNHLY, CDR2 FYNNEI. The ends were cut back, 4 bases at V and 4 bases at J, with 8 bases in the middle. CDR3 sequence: CASSAGPGANVLTF. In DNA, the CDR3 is TGTGCCAGCAGTGCAGGACCCGGGGCCAACGTCCTGACTTTC.

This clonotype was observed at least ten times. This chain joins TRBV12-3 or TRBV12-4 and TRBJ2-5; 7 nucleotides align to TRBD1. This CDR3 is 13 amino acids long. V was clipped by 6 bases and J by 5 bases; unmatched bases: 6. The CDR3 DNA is TGTGCCAGCAGAATAGGGGGCCGGGAGACCCAGTACTTC. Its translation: CASRIGGRETQYF.

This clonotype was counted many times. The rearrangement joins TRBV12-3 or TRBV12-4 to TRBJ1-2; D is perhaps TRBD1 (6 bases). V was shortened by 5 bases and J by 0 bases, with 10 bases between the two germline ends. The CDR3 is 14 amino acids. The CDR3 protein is CASSVRQANYGYTF. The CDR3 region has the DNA TGTGCCAGCAGTGTAAGACAGGCTAACTATGGCTACACCTTC.

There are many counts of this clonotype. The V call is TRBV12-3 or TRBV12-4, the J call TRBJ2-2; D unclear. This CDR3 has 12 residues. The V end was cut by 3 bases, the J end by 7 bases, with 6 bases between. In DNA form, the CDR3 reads TGTGCCAGCAGTTTCCAGGTCGGGGAGCTGTTTTTT. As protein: CASSFQVGELFF.

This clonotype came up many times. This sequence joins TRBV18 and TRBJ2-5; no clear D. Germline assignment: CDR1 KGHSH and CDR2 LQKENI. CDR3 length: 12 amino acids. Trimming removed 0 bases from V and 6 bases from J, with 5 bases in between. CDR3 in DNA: TGTGCCAGCTCACCACCAACTCAGACCCAGTACTTC. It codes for CASSPPTQTQYF.

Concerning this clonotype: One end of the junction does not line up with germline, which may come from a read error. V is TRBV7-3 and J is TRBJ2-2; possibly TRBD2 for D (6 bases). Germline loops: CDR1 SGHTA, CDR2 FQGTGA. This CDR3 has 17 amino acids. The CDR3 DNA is TGTGCCAGCAGCTTAACTCCTCGGGAGCAGTTCACCGGGGAGCTGCTTTTT. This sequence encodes CASSLTPREQFTGELLF.

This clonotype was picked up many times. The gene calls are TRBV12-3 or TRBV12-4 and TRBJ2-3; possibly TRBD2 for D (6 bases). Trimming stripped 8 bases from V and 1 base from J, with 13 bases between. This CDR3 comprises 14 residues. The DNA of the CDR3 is TGTGCCAGCGGTCGTAGCGGTCGCACAGATACGCAGTATTTT. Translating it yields CASGRSGRTDTQYF.

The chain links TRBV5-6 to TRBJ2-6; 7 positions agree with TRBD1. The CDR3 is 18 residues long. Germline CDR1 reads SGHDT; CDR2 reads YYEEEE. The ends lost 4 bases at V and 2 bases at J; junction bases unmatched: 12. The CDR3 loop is CASSQTGLGPPGANVLTF. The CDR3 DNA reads TGTGCCAGCAGCCAGACAGGGTTGGGCCCACCTGGGGCCAACGTCCTGACTTTC.

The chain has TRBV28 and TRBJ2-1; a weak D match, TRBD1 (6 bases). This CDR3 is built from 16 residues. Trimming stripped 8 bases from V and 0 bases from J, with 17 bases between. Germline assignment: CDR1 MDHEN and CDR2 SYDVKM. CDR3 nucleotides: TGTGCCAGCCTTCCTAGGGGGACCCCCTCCTACAATGAGCAGTTCTTC. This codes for CASLPRGTPSYNEQFF.